This T cell receptor beta chain was sequenced for a study of Ad26.COV2.S vaccination and SARS-CoV-2 variants. Produced via immunoSEQ multiplex PCR; TCRdb's table is partial and in-frame only. This sample yields hundreds of thousands of clones, of which about nine tenths are seen a single time; around 3.5% belongs to the top ten. Study-level points and caveats: The TCR breadth and depth analyses may have produced an underestimate of total T cell responses. CD8+ and CD4+ T cells specific for spike reportedly responded with substantial breadth after vaccination.

Documented treatment: about 20 received Ad26.COV2.S at low or high dose, single or two shots; 5 received placebo; per-sample allocation not given. Collection of samples fell on day 63 after the first vaccine or placebo injection. The shot given was an Ad26 vector that makes Wuhan-strain SARS-CoV-2 spike. The V end was cut by 3 bases, the J end by 0 bases, with 8 bases between. Germline CDR1 and CDR2: KGHSH and LQKENI. The CDR3 has 14 amino acids. As for this clone: What it binds is not known.

The rearrangement links TRBV18 to TRBJ1-2; D unresolved. Here the sequenced sample was peripheral blood, taken in a trial of Ad26.COV2.S vaccine versus placebo. This sequence originates from a person between 18 and 65 years old who received the Ad26.COV2.S COVID-19 vaccine or a placebo. In DNA, the CDR3 is TGTGCCAGCTCACCGCAGGAGTCTAACTATGGCTACACCTTC. Translated, it gives CASSPQESNYGYTF.